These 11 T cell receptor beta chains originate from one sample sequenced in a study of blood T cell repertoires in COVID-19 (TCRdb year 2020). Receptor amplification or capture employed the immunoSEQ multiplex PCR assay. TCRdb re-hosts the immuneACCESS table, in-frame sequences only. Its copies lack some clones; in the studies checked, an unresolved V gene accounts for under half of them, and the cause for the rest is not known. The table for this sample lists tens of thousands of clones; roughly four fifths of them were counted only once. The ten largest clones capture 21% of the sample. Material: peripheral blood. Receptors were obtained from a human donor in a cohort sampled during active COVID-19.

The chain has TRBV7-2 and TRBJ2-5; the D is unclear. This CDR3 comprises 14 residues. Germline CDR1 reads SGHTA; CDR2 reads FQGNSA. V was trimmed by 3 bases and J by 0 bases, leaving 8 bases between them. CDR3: CASSFQAYQETQYF. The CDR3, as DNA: TGTGCCAGCAGCTTCCAAGCCTACCAAGAGACCCAGTACTTC.

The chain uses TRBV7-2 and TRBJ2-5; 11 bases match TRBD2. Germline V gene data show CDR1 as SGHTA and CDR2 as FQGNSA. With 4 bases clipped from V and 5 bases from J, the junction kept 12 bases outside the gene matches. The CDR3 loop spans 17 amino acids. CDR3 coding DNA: TGTGCCAGCAGCTCCGACATCCTAGCGGGGGGCGGTGAGACCCAGTACTTC. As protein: CASSSDILAGGGETQYF. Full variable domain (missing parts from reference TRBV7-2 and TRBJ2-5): GAGVSQSPSNKVTEKGKDVELRCDPISGHTALYWYRQSLGQGLEFLIYFQGNSAPDKSGLPSDRFSAERTGGSVSTLTIQRTQQEDSAVYLCASSSDILAGGGETQYFGPGTRLLVL.

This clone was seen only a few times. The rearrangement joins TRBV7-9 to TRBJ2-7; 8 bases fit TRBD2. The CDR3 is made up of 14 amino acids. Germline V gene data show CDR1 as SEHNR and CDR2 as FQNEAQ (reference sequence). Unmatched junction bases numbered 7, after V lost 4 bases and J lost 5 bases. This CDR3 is CASSSGLVIHEQYF. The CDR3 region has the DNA TGTGCCAGCAGCTCGGGACTAGTAATCCACGAGCAGTACTTC.

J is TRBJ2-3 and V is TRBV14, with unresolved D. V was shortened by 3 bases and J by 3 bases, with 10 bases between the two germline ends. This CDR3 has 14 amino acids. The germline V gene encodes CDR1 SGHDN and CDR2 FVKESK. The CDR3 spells CASSQVGGTDTQYF. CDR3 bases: TGTGCCAGCAGCCAGGTTGGCGGAACAGATACGCAGTATTTT.

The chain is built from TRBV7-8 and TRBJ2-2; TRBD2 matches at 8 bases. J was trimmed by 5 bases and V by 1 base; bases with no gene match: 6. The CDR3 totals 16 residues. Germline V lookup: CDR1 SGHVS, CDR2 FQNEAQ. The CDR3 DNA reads TGTGCCAGCAGCTTAGTCTCGCGGGGGGTGACCGGGGAGCTGTTTTTT. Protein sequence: CASSLVSRGVTGELFF.

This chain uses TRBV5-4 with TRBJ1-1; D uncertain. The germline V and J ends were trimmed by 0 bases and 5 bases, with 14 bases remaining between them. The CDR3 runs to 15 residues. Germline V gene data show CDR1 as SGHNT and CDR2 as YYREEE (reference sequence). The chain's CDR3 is CASSLDPGRRTEAFF. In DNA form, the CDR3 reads TGTGCCAGCAGCTTGGACCCGGGGAGGAGGACTGAAGCTTTCTTT. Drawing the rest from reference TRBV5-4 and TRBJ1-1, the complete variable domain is ETGVTQSPTHLIKTRGQQVTLRCSSQSGHNTVSWYQQALGQGPQFIFQYYREEENGRGNFPPRFSGLQFPNYSSELNVNALELDDSALYLCASSLDPGRRTEAFFGQGTRLTVV.

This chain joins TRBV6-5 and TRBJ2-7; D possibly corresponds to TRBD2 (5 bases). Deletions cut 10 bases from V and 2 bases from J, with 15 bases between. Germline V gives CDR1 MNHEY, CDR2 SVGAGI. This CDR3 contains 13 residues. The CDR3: CATARTGAYEQYF. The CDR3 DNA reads TGTGCCACAGCTCGGACTGGAGCCTACGAGCAGTACTTC.

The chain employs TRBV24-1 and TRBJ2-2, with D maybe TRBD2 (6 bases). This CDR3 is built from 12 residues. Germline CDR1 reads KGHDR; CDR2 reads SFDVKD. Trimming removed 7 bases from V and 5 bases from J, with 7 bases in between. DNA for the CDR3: TGTGCCACCAGGCGGGGAACCGGGGAGCTGTTTTTT. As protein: CATRRGTGELFF.

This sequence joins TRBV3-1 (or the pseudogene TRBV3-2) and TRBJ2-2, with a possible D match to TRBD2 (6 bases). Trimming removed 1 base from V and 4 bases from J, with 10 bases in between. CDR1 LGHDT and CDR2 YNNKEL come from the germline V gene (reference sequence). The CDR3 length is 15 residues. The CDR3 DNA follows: TGTGCCAGCAGCCAAGGTGGGGGAGGCACCGGGGAGCTGTTTTTT. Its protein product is CASSQGGGGTGELFF.

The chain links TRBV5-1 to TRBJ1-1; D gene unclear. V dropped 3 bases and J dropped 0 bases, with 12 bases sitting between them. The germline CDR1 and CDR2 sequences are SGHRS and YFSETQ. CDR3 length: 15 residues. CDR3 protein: CASSSIGGMNTEAFF. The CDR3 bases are TGCGCCAGCAGCTCAATAGGAGGAATGAACACTGAAGCTTTCTTT.

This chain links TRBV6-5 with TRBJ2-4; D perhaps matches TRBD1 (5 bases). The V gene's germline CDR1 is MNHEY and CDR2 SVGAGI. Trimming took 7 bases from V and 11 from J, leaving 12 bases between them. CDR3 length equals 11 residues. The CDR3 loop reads CASMAGFVQYF. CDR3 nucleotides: TGTGCCAGCATGGCAGGGTTTGTTCAGTACTTC.